Shown below are 32 T cell receptor beta chains from a single sample sequenced in a study of cytomegalovirus exposure and HLA in healthy donors. Clones were read by immunoSEQ multiplex PCR, and TCRdb kept only the in-frame ones, dropping some. The sample lists 60,000 to 80,000 clones, around four fifths seen once, with 3% in the top ten. Sequencing was done on a sample of PBMCs. The receptors here all came from a man younger than 40 in good health and CMV-seronegative.

The J gene is TRBJ1-2, the V gene TRBV5-4, with D possibly being TRBD1 (6 bases). V was trimmed by 7 bases and J by 8 bases, leaving 18 bases between them. CDR3 length: 13 amino acids. Per the germline V gene, CDR1 is SGHNT and CDR2 is YYREEE (reference sequence). The CDR3 DNA reads as TGTGCCAGCCGACCCCCAGGGGTTGGAGGCTACACCTTC. It yields the protein CASRPPGVGGYTF.

The chain has TRBV4-1 and TRBJ1-6; 9 nucleotides line up with TRBD1. Germline CDR1 reads MGHRA; CDR2 reads YSYEKL. Trimming removed 8 bases from V and 10 bases from J; junction bases left unmatched: 9. The CDR3 runs 14 residues. The CDR3 DNA follows: TGCGCCAGCCGCGGACAGGGGATTTTGTCACCCCTCCACTTT. Translated, it gives CASRGQGILSPLHF.

The rearrangement links TRBV6-5 to TRBJ2-2; no reliable D call. This CDR3 is 12 amino acids long. V was pared by 4 bases and J by 4 bases, with 4 bases between. CDR1 is MNHEY and CDR2 is SVGAGI in the germline V gene. The CDR3 sequence: CASSFGTGELFF. The CDR3 DNA reads TGTGCCAGCAGTTTCGGCACCGGGGAGCTGTTTTTT.

The CDR3 nucleotides are TGTGCCAGCAGACCACCGGGACAGGGGTATGACAATGAGCAGTTCTTC. Amino acids: CASRPPGQGYDNEQFF. The V and J genes are TRBV7-8 and TRBJ2-1; 10 nucleotides align to TRBD1. Germline lookup yields CDR1 SGHVS and CDR2 FQNEAQ. The CDR3 sequence is 16 residues long. Germline trimming cut 6 bases from V and 5 bases from J; bases unmatched to any gene: 10.

The CDR3 nucleotides read TGTGCCAGCAGTCCCCCAGACCGGGCAACTAATGAAAAACTGTTTTTT. Its translation is CASSPPDRATNEKLFF. The chain combines TRBV28 with TRBJ1-4, with D unclear. The CDR3 has 16 amino acids. Trimming left V 5 bases short and J 0 bases short, with 13 bases between. Germline CDR1 MDHEN, CDR2 SYDVKM.

V usage is TRBV27 and J usage is TRBJ2-1; a weak D match, TRBD1 (7 bases). The CDR3 contains 15 residues. Germline V gene lookup returns CDR1 MNHEY and CDR2 SMNVEV (reference sequence). V was pared by 2 bases and J by 10 bases, with 18 bases between. The CDR3 DNA reads TGTGCCAGCAGTTTAAGAGGGGGCCCCCGGGAGGAGCAGTTCTTC. It is translated as CASSLRGGPREEQFF.

The V call is TRBV7-9, the J call TRBJ2-3; 15 positions agree with TRBD2. CDR1 SEHNR and CDR2 FQNEAQ come from the germline V gene (reference sequence). The CDR3 runs to 17 residues. The junction had 4 bases not matched to a gene; V was cut back by 6 bases and J by 0 bases. DNA of the CDR3: TGTGCCAGCAGTACAGGACTAGCGGGGGGGAGCACAGATACGCAGTATTTT. Translated, it gives CASSTGLAGGSTDTQYF.

The chain uses TRBV23-1 and TRBJ1-2; D perhaps matches TRBD1 (6 bases). TRBV23-1 is placed among ORFs of uncertain function. Between the trimmed V and J ends, which lost 3 bases and 6 bases, there was a span of 17 bases. This CDR3 has 15 amino acids. DNA of the CDR3: TGCGCCAGCAGTCATGGACATGGGGCAGGGGATGGCTACACCTTC. Protein: CASSHGHGAGDGYTF.

This rearrangement joins TRBV2 to TRBJ2-1; TRBD2 matches 9 bases. The CDR3 runs to 13 residues. J lost 10 bases, V lost 0 bases, and 1 base had no gene match. Looked up from germline, CDR1 is SNHLY and CDR2 is FYNNEI. The CDR3 region is CASSEAGLAEQFF. As DNA, the CDR3 is TGTGCCAGCAGTGAAGCTGGACTAGCGGAGCAGTTCTTC.

This chain links TRBV5-4 with TRBJ2-6, with 10 bases lining up with TRBD2. CDR3 length: 18 amino acids. V lost 4 bases, J lost 0 bases, and 7 bases stayed unmatched. Germline values: CDR1 SGHNT, CDR2 YYREEE (reference sequence). CDR3 bases: TGTGCCAGCAGCCGAACTAGCGGGGAGTCCTCTGGGGCCAACGTCCTGACTTTC. Amino acid sequence: CASSRTSGESSGANVLTF.

This clone was counted only a few times. One junction end does not reproduce the germline sequence, and a read error may be involved. DNA of the CDR3: TGTGCCAGCACCCTAGGTTGGAGCCCTAATGAAAAGCTGTTTTTT. Its protein product is CASTLGWSPNEKLFF. The chain couples TRBV9 to TRBJ1-4; D ambiguous. Germline V gene data show CDR1 as SGDLS and CDR2 as YYNGEE. The CDR3 consists of 15 residues.

The chain uses TRBV30 and TRBJ2-3, with 12 bases matching TRBD2. This CDR3 region has 15 residues. The germline V gene encodes CDR1 GTSNPN and CDR2 SVGIG (reference sequence). Unmatched junction bases numbered 1, after V lost 3 bases and J lost 0 bases. CDR3 region: CAWRLAGGSTDTQYF. DNA of the CDR3: TGTGCCTGGAGGCTAGCGGGAGGGAGCACAGATACGCAGTATTTT.

The gene calls are TRBV7-9 and TRBJ1-4, with D possibly TRBD1 on 5 matching bases. This CDR3 has 14 residues. CDR1 is SEHNR and CDR2 is FQNEAQ in the germline V gene (reference sequence). Trimming pared 4 bases from V and 8 bases from J, leaving 14 bases between. The CDR3: CASSSTVPNEKLFF. Here the CDR3 DNA reads TGTGCCAGCAGCTCGACAGTTCCGAACGAAAAACTGTTTTTT.

The rearrangement joins TRBV28 to TRBJ1-2; maybe TRBD1 (5 bases). V was clipped by 7 bases and J by 6 bases, with 12 bases between them. Germline V gene sequence: CDR1 MDHEN, CDR2 SYDVKM. CDR3 length: 12 amino acids. The CDR3 loop is CASTPQGNGYTF. The CDR3 DNA reads TGTGCCAGCACGCCGCAGGGAAATGGCTACACCTTC.

The chain's CDR3 is CASSRLPGQGRNQPQHF. The CDR3 nucleotides read TGTGCCAGTAGTAGACTACCGGGACAGGGGCGCAATCAGCCCCAGCATTTT. The rearrangement uses TRBV19 and TRBJ1-5; the match to TRBD1 covers 10 bases. The CDR3 length is 17 residues. Looked up from germline, CDR1 is LNHDA and CDR2 is SQIVND (reference sequence). V lost 4 bases and J lost 2; bases outside the gene matches: 8.

The rearrangement uses TRBV5-1 and TRBJ2-2; the match to TRBD2 covers 11 bases. Germline-derived CDR1 and CDR2 are SGHRS and YFSETQ. The J segment lost 6 bases and the V segment lost 7 bases, leaving 8 bases of the junction unmatched. This CDR3 comprises 15 residues. The CDR3 reads CASSGLAGGPGELFF. The DNA for the CDR3 is TGCGCCAGCTCGGGGCTAGCGGGAGGCCCCGGGGAGCTGTTTTTT.

On this clone itself: At one end, the junction sequence differs from germline, possibly due to a read error. The rearrangement joins TRBV4-3 to TRBJ2-1; possible D gene TRBD1, 6 bases. Germline V gene lookup returns CDR1 LGHNA and CDR2 YSLEER. This CDR3 comprises 14 residues. In DNA form, the CDR3 reads TGCGCCAGCAGACAAGGGGCAGGGGATTATGAGCAGTTCTTC. Its protein product is CASRQGAGDYEQFF.

V is TRBV4-2 and J is TRBJ1-1; D ambiguous. V lost 0 bases, J lost 14 bases, and 19 bases lay in between. The CDR3 length is 14 residues. The germline V gene encodes CDR1 LGHNA and CDR2 YNFKEQ. As DNA, the CDR3 is TGTGCCAGCAGCCAAGATCTTGGGCTCTGGAAGGTGTTCTTT. Residues: CASSQDLGLWKVFF.

The CDR3 reads CASSVMVSGPDTQYF. The CDR3 DNA reads TGTGCCAGCAGCGTAATGGTCAGCGGGCCAGATACGCAGTATTTT. The chain recombines TRBV9 with TRBJ2-3, with D possibly being TRBD2 (6 bases). V was cut by 1 base and J by 4 bases, with 13 bases left in between. Germline V CDR1 and CDR2: SGDLS, YYNGEE. The CDR3 has 15 residues. Combining the CDR3 with reference TRBV9 and TRBJ2-3 gives the whole variable domain DSGVTQTPKHLITATGQRVTLRCSPRSGDLSVYWYQQSLDQGLQFLIQYYNGEERAKGNILERFSAQQFPDLHSELNLSSLELGDSALYFCASSVMVSGPDTQYFGPGTRLTVL.

The V call is TRBV6-1, the J call TRBJ1-5; D call uncertain. V was shortened by 3 bases and J by 6 bases, with 6 bases between the two germline ends. This CDR3 has 12 amino acids. CDR1 is MNHNS, CDR2 SASEGT, per germline. As DNA, the CDR3 is TGTGCCAGCAGTGATGCGAGTCAGCCCCAGCATTTT. Amino acid sequence: CASSDASQPQHF.

The V and J genes are TRBV27 and TRBJ1-2; 7 bases line up with TRBD1. The length of the CDR3 is 15 residues. Germline V gene sequence: CDR1 MNHEY, CDR2 SMNVEV (reference sequence). The V gene end was trimmed by 5 bases and the J gene end by 3 bases; junction bases not matched to a gene: 9. The CDR3 sequence is CASSPEPGTDYGYTF. Here the CDR3 DNA reads TGTGCCAGCAGTCCGGAACCCGGGACAGACTATGGCTACACCTTC.

This clone has just one count. The chain couples TRBV5-4 to TRBJ2-1; TRBD2 agrees at 9 bases. J lost 8 bases, V lost 1 base, and 10 bases had no gene match. The CDR3 covers 16 residues. The germline V gene has CDR1 SGHNT and CDR2 YYREEE (reference sequence). CDR3 nucleotides: TGTGCCAGCAGCTTGCTTGGCGGGGGGGCCCGGGATGAGCAGTTCTTC. It encodes CASSLLGGGARDEQFF.

V gene TRBV5-6 combines with J gene TRBJ2-2; 12 nucleotides agree with TRBD2. V was clipped by 6 bases and J by 1 base; unmatched bases: 1. There are 15 residues in the CDR3. Germline V gene sequence: CDR1 SGHDT, CDR2 YYEEEE. The CDR3 DNA is TGTGCCAGCACGGGACTAGCGGGGAACACCGGGGAGCTGTTTTTT. Amino acids: CASTGLAGNTGELFF.

The DNA of the CDR3 is TGTGCCGGTGGGCAGGGGGCTTGGGGAGATACGCAGTATTTT. Its protein is CAGGQGAWGDTQYF. The chain is built from TRBV7-9 and TRBJ2-3; 8 bases match TRBD1. The ends lost 11 bases at V and 5 bases at J; junction bases unmatched: 12. This CDR3 is 14 amino acids long. CDR1 and CDR2 from the germline V gene are SEHNR and FQNEAQ (reference sequence).

This chain joins TRBV28 and TRBJ2-7; 12 bases match TRBD1. The CDR3 is 16 amino acids. J lost 7 bases, V lost 6 bases, and 13 bases had no gene match. The germline V gene has CDR1 MDHEN and CDR2 SYDVKM. CDR3 region: CASSKPGTGGPGEQYF. CDR3 in DNA: TGTGCCAGCAGCAAGCCCGGGACAGGGGGCCCGGGTGAGCAGTACTTC.

The chain couples TRBV4-3 to TRBJ2-1, with D tentatively TRBD2 (6 bases). The V and J ends lost 0 bases and 0 bases respectively, with 9 bases between them. The length of the CDR3 is 16 residues. Germline assignment: CDR1 LGHNA and CDR2 YSLEER. The CDR3: CASSQDWRGSYNEQFF. The CDR3 DNA is TGCGCCAGCAGCCAAGATTGGAGGGGCTCCTACAATGAGCAGTTCTTC.

This chain links TRBV5-6 with TRBJ1-1; 10 bases agree with TRBD1. The V segment lost 2 bases and the J segment 0 bases; nucleotides outside the gene matches: 4. The CDR3 length is 16 residues. CDR1 is SGHDT, CDR2 YYEEEE, per germline. Here the CDR3 DNA reads TGTGCCAGCAGCTTAAGACAGGGGGCCTTGAACACTGAAGCTTTCTTT. It is translated as CASSLRQGALNTEAFF.

This clone has just one count. CDR3 amino acids: CAWSVWTGLFF. CDR3 DNA sequence: TGTGCCTGGAGTGTATGGACAGGTCTATTCTTC. The genes are TRBV30 and TRBJ2-1; TRBD1 aligns across 7 bases. Losses at the gene ends were 0 bases for V and 16 bases for J; bases not matched to a gene: 6. The CDR3 totals 11 residues. Germline CDR1 is GTSNPN and CDR2 is SVGIG (reference sequence).

This clone was seen just once. The rearrangement links TRBV6-5 to TRBJ1-5; D unresolved. Trimming shortened V by 8 bases and J by 4 bases, and 12 bases separated the two germline ends. From germline, CDR1 is MNHEY and CDR2 SVGAGI. The length of the CDR3 is 13 residues. The CDR3 DNA follows: TGTGCCAGCCGGACGGGGAGTAATCAGCCCCAGCATTTT. It translates to CASRTGSNQPQHF.

V and J are TRBV11-3 and TRBJ2-1; a possible D gene is TRBD2 (5 bases). Trimming left V 1 base short and J 8 bases short, with 6 bases between. Germline V gene data show CDR1 as SGHNT and CDR2 as YENEEA. The CDR3 extends over 12 amino acids. CDR3 sequence reads: CASSLVEDEQFF. CDR3 DNA sequence: TGTGCCAGCAGCTTAGTGGAGGATGAGCAGTTCTTC.

The V call is TRBV7-2, the J call TRBJ1-1; D is ambiguous. This CDR3 has 13 residues. CDR1 is SGHTA and CDR2 is FQGNSA in the germline V gene. V was pared by 5 bases and J by 3 bases, with 10 bases between. This CDR3 reads CASSAGLHTEAFF. CDR3 DNA sequence: TGTGCCAGCAGCGCCGGACTGCACACTGAAGCTTTCTTT.

This chain connects TRBV9 to TRBJ2-2; 12 positions match TRBD2. This CDR3 region has 16 residues. V gave up 3 bases and J gave up 7 bases; unmatched junction bases: 7. From germline, CDR1 is SGDLS and CDR2 YYNGEE. The CDR3 coding sequence is TGTGCCAGCAGCGGGACTAGCGGGAAAATAGGCGGGGAGCTGTTTTTT. Translating gives CASSGTSGKIGGELFF.